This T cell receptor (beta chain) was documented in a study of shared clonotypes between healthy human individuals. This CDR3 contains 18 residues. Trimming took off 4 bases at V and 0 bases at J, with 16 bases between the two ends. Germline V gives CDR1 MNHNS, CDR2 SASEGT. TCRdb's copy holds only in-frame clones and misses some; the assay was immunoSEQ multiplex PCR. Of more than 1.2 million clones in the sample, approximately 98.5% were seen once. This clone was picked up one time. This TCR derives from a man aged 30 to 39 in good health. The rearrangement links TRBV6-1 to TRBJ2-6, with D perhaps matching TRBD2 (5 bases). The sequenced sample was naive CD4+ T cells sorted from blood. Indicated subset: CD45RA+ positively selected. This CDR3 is CASSASGFGLSGANVLTF. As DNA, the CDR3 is TGTGCCAGCAGTGCCTCGGGGTTCGGCCTCTCTGGGGCCAACGTCCTGACTTTC.